The 27 T cell receptor beta chains below come from one sample, sequenced in a study of cytomegalovirus exposure and HLA in healthy donors. The PCR contained 60 Vbeta and 13 Jbeta primers. Assay used: immunoSEQ multiplex PCR; TCRdb lists only in-frame clones, some missing. The data contain 95,000 to 150,000 clones, roughly 80% of them seen just once; the ten biggest clones take up 3.4%. The specimen sequenced was PBMCs. Source of these receptors: a man under 40 in good health and CMV-seronegative.

The genes are TRBV27 and TRBJ2-1; TRBD2 aligns across 13 bases. Per the germline V gene, CDR1 is MNHEY and CDR2 is SMNVEV (reference sequence). Trimming at V came to 3 bases and at J to 8 bases, leaving 13 bases not matched to a gene. This CDR3 has 18 amino acids. CDR3 protein: CASSFSRTSGSPTHEQFF. In DNA, the CDR3 is TGTGCCAGCAGTTTCTCCCGGACTAGCGGGAGCCCCACCCATGAGCAGTTCTTC.

V is TRBV7-9 and J is TRBJ1-5; TRBD1 might be the D (6 bases). This CDR3 has 15 residues. Germline CDR1 and CDR2: SEHNR and FQNEAQ (reference sequence). Trimming took 4 bases from V and 5 from J, leaving 15 bases between them. CDR3 loop: CASSSTGLSHQPQHF. The CDR3 DNA follows: TGTGCCAGCAGCTCCACAGGGTTAAGCCATCAGCCCCAGCATTTT.

This rearrangement joins TRBV5-1 to TRBJ2-5, with TRBD2 as a possible D gene (5 bases). The CDR3 loop spans 15 amino acids. Trimming pared 0 bases from V and 5 bases from J, leaving 14 bases between. The germline gives CDR1 SGHRS, CDR2 YFSETQ. The CDR3 sequence is CASSLAASLGETQYF. DNA of the CDR3: TGCGCCAGCAGCTTGGCGGCTAGCCTGGGCGAGACCCAGTACTTC.

The chain recombines TRBV5-1 with TRBJ1-2; tentative D call: TRBD1 (6 bases). CDR1 is SGHRS, CDR2 YFSETQ, per germline. V was trimmed by 4 bases and J by 8 bases, leaving 18 bases between them. The CDR3 loop spans 14 amino acids. The CDR3 DNA is TGCGCCAGCAGCATGCCCCGGGGGGGCGAAGGCTACACCTTC. Its protein product is CASSMPRGGEGYTF.

The chain combines TRBV28 with TRBJ2-7, with a tentative D call TRBD1 (6 bases). V gave up 5 bases and J gave up 3 bases, with 8 bases separating them. The CDR3 consists of 12 residues. Germline V gives CDR1 MDHEN, CDR2 SYDVKM. CDR3 in amino acids: CASSRQVYEQYF. Here the CDR3 DNA reads TGTGCCAGCAGTCGACAGGTCTACGAGCAGTACTTC.

V gene TRBV6-6 combines with J gene TRBJ1-6; D gene uncertain. With 1 base removed from V and 15 bases from J, the gap between germline ends came to 22 bases. Germline V gives CDR1 MNHNY, CDR2 SVGAGI (reference sequence). The CDR3 length is 16 residues. Here the CDR3 reads CASSYYSVLEGNYLHF. The CDR3 DNA reads as TGTGCCAGCAGTTACTACAGTGTCCTAGAGGGAAATTACCTCCACTTT.

The chain recombines TRBV5-1 with TRBJ1-6; tentative D call: TRBD1 (6 bases). There are 16 residues in the CDR3. Germline CDR1 reads SGHRS; CDR2 reads YFSETQ. Trimming removed 4 bases from V and 5 bases from J, with 16 bases in between. CDR3 bases: TGCGCCAGCAGCCTTTCCACAGGGCTTCATAATTCACCCCTCCACTTT. This sequence encodes CASSLSTGLHNSPLHF.

The rearrangement joins TRBV28 to TRBJ2-1; possible D gene TRBD1, 5 bases. The germline V and J ends were trimmed by 7 bases and 3 bases, with 16 bases remaining between them. The CDR3 totals 15 residues. CDR1 and CDR2 from the germline V gene are MDHEN and SYDVKM. In DNA, the CDR3 is TGTGCCAGCATGGGGCAGAAAGAAGACTACAATGAGCAGTTCTTC. It is translated as CASMGQKEDYNEQFF.

The table lists this clone with a few counts. The chain joins TRBV5-1 to TRBJ1-4; 7 bases align to TRBD1. This CDR3 is built from 14 residues. V lost 0 bases and J lost 5; bases outside the gene matches: 1. In germline, CDR1 is SGHRS, CDR2 YFSETQ. CDR3 DNA sequence: TGCGCCAGCAGCTTGGACAGGGGAAATGAAAAACTGTTTTTT. This encodes CASSLDRGNEKLFF.

V is TRBV5-6 and J is TRBJ1-1; the D is unclear. V lost 0 bases and J 1 base, leaving 7 bases between the germline ends. Germline loops: CDR1 SGHDT, CDR2 YYEEEE. The CDR3 is 14 residues long. Here the CDR3 reads CASSLASPNTEAFF. In DNA form, the CDR3 reads TGTGCCAGCAGCTTGGCTTCCCCGAACACTGAAGCTTTCTTT.

The gene calls are TRBV6-5 and TRBJ1-1, with 7 positions matching TRBD1. The V segment lost 7 bases and the J segment 1 base; nucleotides outside the gene matches: 9. Germline CDR1 MNHEY, CDR2 SVGAGI. This CDR3 spans 15 amino acids. The CDR3 is CASKLRQGENTEAFF. For the CDR3, the DNA is TGTGCCAGCAAACTCCGACAGGGAGAGAACACTGAAGCTTTCTTT.

The rearrangement joins TRBV28 to TRBJ2-5, with D unresolved. V lost 3 bases to trimming and J lost 7 bases, with 12 bases between them. The CDR3 is made up of 13 amino acids. Germline CDR1 MDHEN, CDR2 SYDVKM. The CDR3 DNA reads as TGTGCCAGCAGTTTTAGAGCGCTGGGGACCCAGTACTTC. Protein: CASSFRALGTQYF.

The J gene is TRBJ2-7, the V gene TRBV9; the D gene is possibly TRBD2 (5 bases). Germline CDR1 is SGDLS and CDR2 is YYNGEE. The CDR3 covers 14 residues. The V gene lost 4 bases and the J gene lost 7 bases, with 18 bases spanning the gap. DNA of the CDR3: TGTGCCAGCAGCCCCTTGGCGGCGGGCGGGGAGCAGTACTTC. It encodes CASSPLAAGGEQYF.

The chain couples TRBV13 to TRBJ2-5, with 12 bases identical to TRBD2. Germline V gene data show CDR1 as PRHDT and CDR2 as FYEKMQ (reference sequence). The CDR3 spans 16 residues. J was trimmed by 5 bases and V by 2 bases; bases with no gene match: 6. The CDR3: CASSLTSGRRRETQYF. CDR3 in DNA: TGTGCCAGCAGCTTAACTAGCGGGAGGAGGCGGGAGACCCAGTACTTC.

The genes are TRBV4-2 and TRBJ1-5, with 7 bases matching TRBD1. With 0 bases clipped from V and 2 bases from J, the junction kept 19 bases outside the gene matches. The CDR3 spans 21 residues. Germline assignment: CDR1 LGHNA and CDR2 YNFKEQ. DNA of the CDR3: TGTGCCAGCAGCCAAGATCCCCCCGCGACAGGGAAAATTTGGGGCAATCAGCCCCAGCATTTT. Translating it yields CASSQDPPATGKIWGNQPQHF.

The genes are TRBV5-1 and TRBJ2-7; weak D call: TRBD1 (5 bases). The CDR3 loop spans 11 amino acids. From germline, CDR1 is SGHRS and CDR2 YFSETQ. V lost 3 bases and J 5 bases, leaving 6 bases between the germline ends. The CDR3 nucleotides are TGCGCCAGCAGCTGGGGCCACGAGCAGTACTTC. Protein sequence: CASSWGHEQYF.

The genes are TRBV28 and TRBJ1-1, with no clear D. From germline, CDR1 is MDHEN and CDR2 SYDVKM. This CDR3 has 16 residues. V was pared by 2 bases and J by 2 bases, with 15 bases between. The CDR3 coding sequence is TGTGCCAGCAGTTTACCCAACCGAGGGCTAAACACTGAAGCTTTCTTT. It yields the protein CASSLPNRGLNTEAFF.

The rearrangement uses TRBV10-3 and TRBJ2-3; no definite D call. This CDR3 region has 13 residues. CDR1 ENHRY and CDR2 SYGVKD come from the germline V gene. Trimming took off 4 bases at V and 4 bases at J, with 9 bases between the two ends. CDR3 in amino acids: CAISGREADTQYF. DNA for the CDR3: TGTGCCATCAGTGGGCGAGAGGCAGATACGCAGTATTTT.

The rearrangement links TRBV27 to TRBJ2-2; 15 nucleotides align to TRBD2. Germline-derived CDR1 and CDR2 are MNHEY and SMNVEV (reference sequence). J was trimmed by 8 bases and V by 5 bases; bases with no gene match: 9. The CDR3 has 17 residues. The CDR3 protein is CASSPGLAGGPGGELFF. DNA for the CDR3: TGTGCCAGCAGTCCTGGACTAGCGGGAGGGCCGGGTGGGGAGCTGTTTTTT.

J is TRBJ1-6 and V is TRBV30; perhaps TRBD1 as D (5 bases). In germline, CDR1 is GTSNPN, CDR2 SVGIG (reference sequence). CDR3 length: 15 amino acids. V lost 5 bases and J lost 7, with 18 bases in between. The CDR3 DNA sequence: TGTGCCTGGTCCCGAAGGAGGGGATACAATTCACCCCTCCACTTT. It translates to CAWSRRRGYNSPLHF.

This chain uses TRBV5-6 with TRBJ2-1; 7 positions agree with TRBD2. Losses at the gene ends were 2 bases for V and 8 bases for J; bases not matched to a gene: 7. CDR3 length equals 14 residues. In germline, CDR1 is SGHDT, CDR2 YYEEEE. The CDR3 sequence: CASSFEGGPHEQFF. DNA of the CDR3: TGTGCCAGCAGCTTCGAGGGAGGGCCCCATGAGCAGTTCTTC.

V and J are TRBV19 and TRBJ2-2, with D possibly being TRBD2 (5 bases). Germline CDR1 is LNHDA and CDR2 is SQIVND (reference sequence). CDR3 length equals 15 residues. The V end lost 1 base, the J end lost 2 bases, and 8 bases lay between the germline ends. The CDR3: CASSIGLANTGELFF. The CDR3 nucleotides read TGTGCCAGTAGTATAGGCCTAGCCAACACCGGGGAGCTGTTTTTT.

V usage is TRBV30 and J usage is TRBJ2-3; perhaps TRBD2 as D (6 bases). The germline V gene has CDR1 GTSNPN and CDR2 SVGIG (reference sequence). The CDR3 consists of 14 residues. The V end was cut by 0 bases, the J end by 2 bases, with 9 bases between. The CDR3 reads CAWSVPGVTDTQYF. As DNA, the CDR3 is TGTGCCTGGAGTGTTCCGGGGGTCACAGATACGCAGTATTTT.

The chain uses TRBV29-1 and TRBJ2-7, with D possibly being TRBD2 (5 bases). CDR1 SQVTM and CDR2 ANQGSEA come from the germline V gene. The CDR3 sequence is 11 residues long. V lost 4 bases and J lost 4, with 8 bases in between. This CDR3 is CSVGGGYEQYF. In DNA form, the CDR3 reads TGCAGCGTTGGCGGAGGATACGAGCAGTACTTC.

The chain recombines TRBV4-2 with TRBJ2-7; 9 nucleotides agree with TRBD1. The V gene's germline CDR1 is LGHNA and CDR2 YNFKEQ. After removal of 4 bases from V and 5 bases from J, the junction contained 0 bases not matched to a gene. This CDR3 is 12 amino acids long. The CDR3 region has the DNA TGTGCCAGCAGCCGACAGGGGGACGAGCAGTACTTC. Translation: CASSRQGDEQYF.

The chain links TRBV7-6 to TRBJ1-2; 12 bases are shared with TRBD1. The CDR3 covers 15 residues. V gave up 5 bases and J gave up 8 bases; unmatched junction bases: 9. In germline, CDR1 is SGHVS, CDR2 FNYEAQ. Here the CDR3 reads CASSPGTGGADGYTF. The DNA of the CDR3 is TGTGCCAGCAGCCCGGGGACAGGGGGCGCGGACGGCTACACCTTC. The entire variable domain, with the rest obtained from reference TRBV7-6 and TRBJ1-2, is as follows: GAGVSQSPRYKVTKRGQDVALRCDPISGHVSLYWYRQALGQGPEFLTYFNYEAQQDKSGLPNDRFSAERPEGSISTLTIQRTEQRDSAMYRCASSPGTGGADGYTFGSGTRLTVV.

V is TRBV6-5 and J is TRBJ2-4; D is undetermined. Trimming pared 8 bases from V and 0 bases from J, leaving 14 bases between. Germline loops: CDR1 MNHEY, CDR2 SVGAGI. The CDR3 is 15 residues long. In DNA form, the CDR3 reads TGTGCCAGCTCCCTCGGGTCCGTAGCCAAAAACATTCAGTACTTC. Translating it yields CASSLGSVAKNIQYF.